Sequencing of this T cell receptor (beta chain) was carried out in a study of OX40 agonist ivuxolimab in advanced cancers. Study-level information: Administration of intravenous ivuxolimab to patients occurred every 2 weeks at 0.01 to 10 mg/kg. Checkpoint inhibitors had been given previously to roughly 40% of patients.

The method was immunoSEQ multiplex PCR; TCRdb's version includes in-frame clones alone and lacks a portion of them. The repertoire consists of roughly 79,000 clones, with about 88% occurring once and the leading ten covering 15% to 20%. Trimming took off 2 bases at V and 4 bases at J, with 9 bases between the two ends. The germline gives CDR1 SGHNT, CDR2 YYREEE (reference sequence). This CDR3 has 13 residues. This material consisted of CD4+ or CD8+ T cells sorted from blood, taken in a trial of the OX40 agonist ivuxolimab. The receptor was isolated from an adult with an advanced solid tumor such as melanoma, head and neck, liver or kidney cancer. The V call is TRBV5-4, the J call TRBJ2-5; possibly TRBD2 for D (6 bases). CDR3: CASSLMGGETQYF. CDR3 sequence (DNA): TGTGCCAGCAGCTTAATGGGAGGAGAGACCCAGTACTTC.